This T cell receptor beta chain came from a study of blood T cell repertoires in COVID-19 (dated by TCRdb to the early 2020s). General notes on the study: The collaborator samples originated in the United States, Italy and Spain and spanned the acute and convalescent phases of COVID-19. The dataset comprised deeply sampled blood TCRbeta repertoires from subjects exposed to, actively infected with, or recovered from COVID-19. The repertoires were made available in a free public database intended to serve as a resource for research on the immune response to SARS-CoV-2. The material from the prospective study consisted of cDNA or gDNA derived from T cells, B-cell-depleted T cells, or PBMCs. Where available, HLA class I and class II types were taken from metadata supplied by the sample provider and were not determined by assay-based typing. The samples were drawn from the first 160 participants of the ongoing ImmuneRACE study and from 950 to 1,500 subjects provided by 6 global collaborators. The sample metadata nearly always contained a de-identified subject ID, COVID-19 status, age in years and sex. The investigation overall reported the following: The amount of clinical and demographic metadata varied by source and participant and was provided uncurated.

Whole blood was collected in K2EDTA tubes by collaborating institutions according to the institutions' own protocols. For TCRbeta analysis, collaborators shipped samples as frozen whole blood, isolated PBMCs, or DNA extracted from either of those sample types. CDR1 GTSNPN and CDR2 SVGIG are derived from the germline V gene (reference sequence). Its CDR3 holds 13 amino acids, cysteine through phenylalanine. Here the CDR3 DNA is all that survives: 39 bases in frame from base 1. V is pared back by 5 bases and J by 5 bases, with 15 bases lying between the germline termini. TCRbeta CDR3 regions were amplified from genomic DNA using the immunoSEQ Assay, a bias-controlled multiplex PCR. The published analysis was carried out like this. Within the assay, amplification of reference gene primers was used to estimate how many nucleated cells each sample contained. To quantify the absolute abundance of each unique TCRbeta CDR3 rearrangement, sequence reads were collapsed and filtered. For each sample, productive Simpson clonality was calculated as the square root of Simpson's diversity index over productive rearrangements. Drawn from immuneACCESS, this table holds only the in-frame rearrangements with V and J called that TCRdb kept. Clones are partly lost; checked studies trace under half to an unresolved V gene and leave the rest unexplained. That table gives V, J and clone size, and the DNA gave D and trimming. The table for this sample lists under 150,000 clones; 85% of them were counted only once. Of the sample, about 3% falls within the top ten clones.

Note on this clone: Its antigen is still unknown. There are no base qualities to consult, and no much larger clone falls within one base.

Sequenced input: peripheral blood. In this chain, TRBV30 is recombined with TRBJ1-1; the D gene identity is not certain. The receptor was derived from a woman between 35 and 50 years old with active or convalescent COVID-19. The DNA sequence reads TGTGCCTGGTGTTCCCTAAAGGAGACTGAAGCTTTCTTT. It translates to CAWCSLKETEAFF.